This is a list of T cell receptor beta chains from one sample in a study of cytomegalovirus exposure and HLA in healthy donors. Assay: immunoSEQ multiplex PCR; the TCRdb copy retains only in-frame clones and omits some. The sample shows approximately 300,000 clones, roughly 88% of them seen only once. Source material: PBMCs. The receptors stem from a woman under 30 in good health and CMV-seronegative. Each CDR3 is given with its conserved first and last residue. The D gene is left open where the match is weak. A row's size may be missing; if present it is once, few, many or a size class.

d_call clone_size j_call v_call cdr3_nt cdr3_aa
TRBD2 - TRBJ2-7 TRBV5-1 TGCGCCAGCAGTGAGGGGACTAGCGGCAATACCTACGAGCAGTACTTC CASSEGTSGNTYEQYF
TRBD1 - TRBJ2-3 TRBV4-2 TGTGCCAGCAGCTACGGACAGGGGAGCACAGATACGCAGTATTTT CASSYGQGSTDTQYF
- - TRBJ2-5 TRBV25-1 TGTGCCAGCAGTGAATCGGCAGGGATACAGACCCAGTACTTC CASSESAGIQTQYF
TRBD1 - TRBJ2-7 TRBV25-1 TGTGCCAGCGGCGACCCCGGGACAGGGGTTTACGAGCAGTACTTC CASGDPGTGVYEQYF
TRBD1 - TRBJ1-1 TRBV7-2 TGTGCCAGCAGCTTTACCTCAGGGGGATCTGAAGCTTTCTTT CASSFTSGGSEAFF
- - TRBJ2-6 TRBV5-1 TGCGCCAGCAGCTTGGTAACAGCCTCTGGGGCCAACGTCCTGACTTTC CASSLVTASGANVLTF
- - TRBJ2-4 TRBV19 TGTGCCAGTACATCAGAAAACATTCAGTACTTC CASTSENIQYF
- - TRBJ2-1 TRBV28 TGTGCCAGCAGGCAACTAGCCCTAGGCCTCGACAATGAGCAGTTCTTC CASRQLALGLDNEQFF
- - TRBJ2-1 TRBV6-5 TGTGCCAGCAGTTACCTCCCGGGTGAGCAGTTCTTC CASSYLPGEQFF
- - TRBJ1-1 TRBV7-3 TGTGCCAGCAGCTTAGATATTGCGGGGACTGAAGCTTTCTTT CASSLDIAGTEAFF
- - TRBJ2-1 TRBV7-3 TGTGCCAGCAGCCTTCAGCTAGCGCAGGCCTACAATGAGCAGTTCTTC CASSLQLAQAYNEQFF
TRBD1 - TRBJ2-7 TRBV5-1 TGCGCCAGCAGCCTCCGGGACAGGGGCGTCGAGCAGTACTTC CASSLRDRGVEQYF
- - TRBJ2-7 TRBV29-1 TGCAGCGTTGAGGACAGACAAGGGGGGGCCGAGCAGTACTTC CSVEDRQGGAEQYF
TRBD1 - TRBJ2-7 TRBV7-8 TGTGCCAGCAGCTCGACCGCGACAGGGGGTAAGGACGAGCAGTACTTC CASSSTATGGKDEQYF
- - TRBJ2-2 TRBV18 TGTGCCAGCTCCCGGACAGCGACGAACACCGGGGAGCTGTTTTTT CASSRTATNTGELFF
- - TRBJ2-5 TRBV28 TGTGCCAGCAGTCACCTCCACAGGGCTTTTGAGACCCAGTACTTC CASSHLHRAFETQYF
- - TRBJ1-1 TRBV10-3 TGTGCCATCAGTGAGGCTGGGGGGATTGAAGCTTTCTTT CAISEAGGIEAFF
- once TRBJ2-3 TRBV28 TGTGCCAGCAGTCAGCTACAGGGCCCTAGCACAGATACGCAGTATTTT CASSQLQGPSTDTQYF
TRBD1 - TRBJ2-3 TRBV6-5 TGTGCCAGCAGTTCTTCCCCGGGACAGGGGCTAGATACGCAGTATTTT CASSSSPGQGLDTQYF
TRBD2 - TRBJ2-7 TRBV29-1 TGCAGCGTACCAGGGACTAGTTTGTACGAGCAGTACTTC CSVPGTSLYEQYF
- many TRBJ1-5 TRBV19 TGTGCCAGTAGTATGAGTCGGCAGGTTTCCCAGCCCCAGCATTTT CASSMSRQVSQPQHF
TRBD1 - TRBJ1-1 TRBV5-1 TGCGCCAGCAGCTTGGTAGGGGGCGACACTGAAGCTTTCTTT CASSLVGGDTEAFF
- - TRBJ2-5 TRBV2 TGTGCCAGCACAGGGCTACAAGAGACCCAGTACTTC CASTGLQETQYF
TRBD1 - TRBJ2-7 TRBV10-3 TGTGCCATCAGTGATTGGGAGGACAGGGGTGCCTCCTACGAGCAGTACTTC CAISDWEDRGASYEQYF
- - TRBJ2-5 TRBV11-1 TGTGCCAGCAGCTTATTTGGAGGGGGCGCGAAGACCCAGTACTTC CASSLFGGGAKTQYF
TRBD2 - TRBJ2-1 TRBV27 TGTGCCAGCAGGACTAGCGGGATTTCCTACAATGAGCAGTTCTTC CASRTSGISYNEQFF
TRBD1 - TRBJ2-5 TRBV5-1 TGCGCCAGCACCACGCAGGGGGCGGCCCAAGAGACCCAGTACTTC CASTTQGAAQETQYF
- - TRBJ1-2 TRBV6-5 TGTGCCAGCAGTTACGACTATAGGGACTATGGCTACACCTTC CASSYDYRDYGYTF
- - TRBJ1-2 TRBV18 TGTGCCAGCTCACCAGACGGTCAAACTGAGCGTGGCTACACCTTC CASSPDGQTERGYTF
TRBD2 - TRBJ2-2 TRBV4-2 TGTGCCAGCAGCCACACCGGACTAGCGGGAGGGACCGGGGAGCTGTTTTTT CASSHTGLAGGTGELFF
TRBD2 - TRBJ2-1 TRBV10-3 TGTGCCATCAGCACTAGCGGGAGTATGTATGAGCAGTTCTTC CAISTSGSMYEQFF
- once TRBJ1-2 TRBV7-2 TGTGCCAGCAGCTTAGAAAGAGCTAACTATGGCTACACCTTC CASSLERANYGYTF
TRBD1 - TRBJ2-7 TRBV7-7 TGTGCCAGCAGCCACAGGGACAGGTCATACGAGCAGTACTTC CASSHRDRSYEQYF
TRBD1 - TRBJ2-5 TRBV9 TGTGCCAGCAGCGGAGGACAGGTAGTCCAAGAGACCCAGTACTTC CASSGGQVVQETQYF
- - TRBJ2-7 TRBV11-3 TGTGCCAGCAGCTTTTCCGGGAGCTCCTACGAGCAGTACTTC CASSFSGSSYEQYF
TRBD2 - TRBJ2-7 TRBV9 TGTGCCAGCAGCGTAGGGCCCGGGACTAGCGGGAGGAACACCTACGAGCAGTACTTC CASSVGPGTSGRNTYEQYF
- - TRBJ1-1 TRBV5-1 TGCGCCAGCAGCTTGGGTCCCCAGAACCCTGAAGCTTTCTTT CASSLGPQNPEAFF
TRBD1 - TRBJ1-4 TRBV5-4 TGTGCCAGCAGGCCAGGGGGCGCAACTAATGAAAAACTGTTTTTT CASRPGGATNEKLFF
TRBD1 - TRBJ2-5 TRBV7-9 TGTGCCAGCCGGACAGGGGGAGAGACCCAGTACTTC CASRTGGETQYF
- - TRBJ2-1 TRBV4-2 TGTGCCAGCAGAACTAACTACAATGAGCAGTTCTTC CASRTNYNEQFF
- few TRBJ2-7 TRBV9 TGTGCCAGCAGCGTAATGGGGCAGACCCTTATCCACGAGCAGTACTTC CASSVMGQTLIHEQYF
- - TRBJ1-2 TRBV28 TGTGCCAGCAGTATACAGGGATCTAACTATGGCTACACCTTC CASSIQGSNYGYTF
TRBD1 - TRBJ2-6 TRBV5-1 TGCGCCAGCAGCTTGGGGACAGGGGTACGCGTCCTGACTTTC CASSLGTGVRVLTF
- - TRBJ1-3 TRBV30 TGTGCCTGGAGTACAGGGAATTCTGGAAACACCATATATTTT CAWSTGNSGNTIYF
TRBD1 - TRBJ2-1 TRBV7-2 TGTGCCAGCAGCCCCCGGACAGGAGACTCCTACAATGAGCAGTTCTTC CASSPRTGDSYNEQFF
TRBD2 - TRBJ2-7 TRBV7-7 TGTGCCAGCAGCTTGTCGGATTCTAGCGGGACCGAGCAGTACTTC CASSLSDSSGTEQYF
TRBD2 - TRBJ2-5 TRBV7-7 TGTGCTAGCAGCAAAATAGCGGGAGGGCAAGAGACCCAGTACTTC CASSKIAGGQETQYF
TRBD2 - TRBJ2-1 TRBV2 TGTGCCAGCAGTGCCGGGACTAGCGGGAGGCGCGTTGAAATCGATGAGCAGTTCTTC CASSAGTSGRRVEIDEQFF
- - TRBJ2-7 TRBV7-3 TGTGCCAGCAGCCAAACTAGCAGCTCCTACGAGCAGTACTTC CASSQTSSSYEQYF
- - TRBJ2-7 TRBV6-5 TGTGCCAGCAGTTACGACTTCAGGGGCTACGAGCAGTACTTC CASSYDFRGYEQYF
- - TRBJ2-1 TRBV27 TGTGCCAGCAGTTCCGGGAGAGGGTACAATGAGCAGTTCTTC CASSSGRGYNEQFF
- few TRBJ2-7 TRBV6-5 TGTGCCAGCAGTTACGGGCAGTCCTACGAGCAGTACTTC CASSYGQSYEQYF
- - TRBJ2-7 TRBV27 TGTGCCAGCAGCCCTCGGCTAGCCGGTTACGAGCAGTACTTC CASSPRLAGYEQYF